The 14 T cell receptor beta chains reported below all come from one sample, sequenced in a study of Graves' ophthalmopathy and Graves' hyperthyroidism. The authors amplified TCR beta CDR3 regions from RNA transcripts. After a first-round RT-PCR with HTBI primers, a second-round multiplex PCR was run. TCRdb re-derived calls from the multiplex PCR reads in MiXCR, one entry per CDR3 protein. The sample consists of some 350,000 distinct CDR3 sequences, about 17% of them appearing once. Sequenced sample: peripheral blood. The origin of the receptors is an adult woman with stable Graves' hyperthyroidism.

This clonotype appeared many times. J is TRBJ2-7 and V is TRBV6-1; 9 bases fit TRBD1. CDR1 is MNHNS and CDR2 is SASEGT in the germline V gene. Trimming cost V 6 bases and J 3 bases; bases outside gene matches: 9. The CDR3 consists of 15 residues. The CDR3 DNA is TGTGCCAGCAGGGACCGGGACAGGGTTATCTACGAGCAGTACTTC. It yields the protein CASRDRDRVIYEQYF.

This clonotype was seen many times. The CDR3 DNA follows: TGTGCCAGCAGTGCCAGGGCTAATCAGCCCCAGCATTTT. Amino acids: CASSARANQPQHF. V gene TRBV12-3 or TRBV12-4 combines with J gene TRBJ1-5; a weak D match, TRBD1 (5 bases). The CDR3 consists of 13 residues. V was trimmed by 5 bases and J by 4 bases, leaving 9 bases between them.

This clonotype appeared many times. This sequence joins TRBV12-3 or TRBV12-4 and TRBJ1-5, with D unresolved. V was clipped by 5 bases and J by 0 bases, with 11 bases between them. The CDR3 spans 15 residues. CDR3 sequence reads: CASSPQEGSNQPQHF. The CDR3 DNA reads TGTGCCAGCAGTCCCCAGGAAGGTAGCAATCAGCCCCAGCATTTT.

At least ten counts were recorded for this clonotype. V is TRBV19 and J is TRBJ1-5, with 10 bases matching TRBD1. The CDR3 runs to 15 residues. V gave up 7 bases and J gave up 3 bases; unmatched junction bases: 6. Germline V gene data show CDR1 as LNHDA and CDR2 as SQIVND (reference sequence). DNA for the CDR3: TGTGCCAGTAACTCCGGGACAGGGGACAATCAGCCCCAGCATTTT. It is translated as CASNSGTGDNQPQHF.

The table lists this clonotype with many counts. V is TRBV6-5 and J is TRBJ2-4, with 7 bases identical to TRBD1. Looked up from germline, CDR1 is MNHEY and CDR2 is SVGAGI. This CDR3 spans 13 amino acids. The CDR3 DNA follows: TGTGCAGTAATTGACAGGGAGCAAAACATTCAGTACTTC. It translates to CAVIDREQNIQYF.

This clonotype was seen ten or more times. This chain connects TRBV6-5 to TRBJ2-4, with D uncertain. V lost 2 bases to trimming and J lost 2 bases, with 10 bases between them. Germline V gene lookup returns CDR1 MNHEY and CDR2 SVGAGI. This CDR3 has 15 residues. The CDR3 loop reads CASSYESLPKNIQYF. The CDR3 coding sequence is TGTGCCAGCAGTTACGAGAGTTTACCCAAAAACATTCAGTACTTC.

This clonotype was observed at least ten times. V is TRBV12-3 or TRBV12-4 and J is TRBJ2-7, with D perhaps given as TRBD1 or TRBD2 (5 bases each). This CDR3 has 14 amino acids. Trimming removed 9 bases at V and 3 bases at J, with 18 bases between. The CDR3 DNA is TGTGCCAGACTTAAAAGGGACCGATTCTACGAGCAGTACTTC. It yields the protein CARLKRDRFYEQYF.

The chain is built from TRBV5-5 and TRBJ1-1, with 7 nucleotides matching TRBD1. Trimming took 4 bases from V and 4 from J; bases not matched to a gene: 7. Germline lookup yields CDR1 SGHKS and CDR2 YYEKEE (reference sequence). The CDR3 sequence is 14 residues long. Written as DNA, the CDR3 is TGTGCCAGCAGCGCCGGGGGACAGTTCACTGAAGCTTTCTTT. Translating it yields CASSAGGQFTEAFF. Variable domain in full (rest from reference TRBV5-5 and TRBJ1-1): DAGVTQSPTHLIKTRGQQVTLRCSPISGHKSVSWYQQVLGQGPQFIFQYYEKEERGRGNFPDRFSARQFPNYSSELNVNALLLGDSALYLCASSAGGQFTEAFFGQGTRLTVV.

The V call is TRBV7-3, the J call TRBJ1-1; weak D call: TRBD1 (6 bases). Trimming took 4 bases from V and 3 from J, leaving 12 bases between them. The CDR3 extends over 14 amino acids. Germline loops: CDR1 SGHTA, CDR2 FQGTGA. The CDR3 here is CASSSGARDTEAFF. The DNA of the CDR3 is TGTGCCAGCAGCTCGGGGGCGCGTGACACTGAAGCTTTCTTT.

This clonotype appeared many times. V gene TRBV6-5 combines with J gene TRBJ2-7; 9 bases are shared with TRBD1. Per germline, CDR1 MNHEY and CDR2 SVGAGI. There are 14 residues in the CDR3. V shed 2 bases, J shed 5 bases, and the junction held 4 bases outside the gene matches. The CDR3 coding sequence is TGTGCCAGCAGTTACGCACAGGGGGCCCACGAGCAGTACTTC. Translating gives CASSYAQGAHEQYF.

This clonotype was detected ten times or more. The chain employs TRBV6-2 or TRBV6-3 and TRBJ2-7; D might be TRBD1 (5 bases). With 2 bases removed from V and 3 bases from J, the gap between germline ends came to 5 bases. The CDR3 covers 12 residues. From germline, CDR1 is MNHEY and CDR2 SVGEGT. CDR3 coding DNA: TGTGCCAGCAGTTACGACAGCTACGAGCAGTACTTC. Translating gives CASSYDSYEQYF.

At least ten counts were recorded for this clonotype. The gene calls are TRBV12-5 and TRBJ2-7; D unresolved. Trimming cost V 5 bases and J 3 bases, with 23 bases left between them. The CDR3 consists of 17 residues. Germline V lookup: CDR1 LGHNT, CDR2 FRNRAP. CDR3: CASGDVQSGPPDYEQYF. CDR3 nucleotide sequence: TGTGCTAGTGGTGACGTCCAATCTGGGCCCCCGGACTACGAGCAGTACTTC.

This clonotype occurred many times. The genes are TRBV7-9 and TRBJ2-5, with 10 bases aligning to TRBD2. Trimming took 1 base from V and 5 from J; bases not matched to a gene: 7. From germline, CDR1 is SEHNR and CDR2 FQNEAQ (reference sequence). This CDR3 comprises 16 residues. Here the CDR3 reads CASSLDPSGRVETQYF. The CDR3 nucleotides are TGTGCCAGCAGCTTAGATCCTAGCGGGAGAGTCGAGACCCAGTACTTC. Filled out from reference TRBV7-9 and TRBJ2-5, the complete variable domain reads DTGVSQNPRHKITKRGQNVTFRCDPISEHNRLYWYRQTLGQGPEFLTYFQNEAQLEKSRLLSDRFSAERPKGSFSTLEIQRTEQGDSAMYLCASSLDPSGRVETQYFGPGTRLLVL.

This clonotype was detected ten times or more. The chain uses TRBV6-5 and TRBJ2-7; D uncertain. Germline V CDR1 and CDR2: MNHEY, SVGAGI. Deletions cut 7 bases from V and 0 bases from J, with 13 bases between. The CDR3 extends over 14 amino acids. CDR3 DNA: TGTGCCAGCAACCTCGCTCCTCACTCCTACGAGCAGTACTTC. Protein product: CASNLAPHSYEQYF.